Listed below are T cell receptor beta chains from one sample, sequenced in a study of blood T cells in healthy people across ages. From the 5' RACE reads, TCRdb called clonotypes with MiXCR, one entry per CDR3 protein. The table has 720,000 or so distinct CDR3 sequences, roughly two fifths seen once. Sample: blood. These receptors all come from an elderly man in good health. Both conserved end residues are part of each CDR3. Fields, in order: CDR3 DNA, CDR3 protein, V gene, J gene, clone size, D gene. A D gene is named only where the DNA matches it firmly. Size is omitted from some rows. Given values are once, few, many or a class for expanded clones.

CDR3nt: TGCAGTGCTAGACCCGGGGGGACAGGGGATAATTCACCCCTCCACTTT
CDR3aa: CSARPGGTGDNSPLHF
v_gene: TRBV20-1
j_gene: TRBJ1-6
abundance: few
d_gene: TRBD1

CDR3nt: TGTGCCAGCAGCCGCGGGGGTAGCTACGAGCAGTACTTC
CDR3aa: CASSRGGSYEQYF
v_gene: TRBV4-2
j_gene: TRBJ2-7
abundance: many
d_gene: TRBD2

CDR3nt: TGCGCCAGCAGCTTAGGGGATCTGAGCACAGATACGCAGTATTTT
CDR3aa: CASSLGDLSTDTQYF
v_gene: TRBV5-1
j_gene: TRBJ2-3
abundance: NA
d_gene: NA

CDR3nt: TGTGCCAGCAAACATCGGGGGAACCGTTACAATGAGCAGTTCTTC
CDR3aa: CASKHRGNRYNEQFF
v_gene: TRBV6-2/TRBV6-3
j_gene: TRBJ2-1
abundance: few
d_gene: NA

CDR3nt: TGCAGTGCCGACGGGGGCGGCTCTGGAAACACCATATATTTT
CDR3aa: CSADGGGSGNTIYF
v_gene: TRBV20-1
j_gene: TRBJ1-3
abundance: NA
d_gene: NA

CDR3nt: TGCAGCGTTGTGGGTGCTGTGGCTTTCTTT
CDR3aa: CSVVGAVAFF
v_gene: TRBV29-1
j_gene: TRBJ1-1
abundance: NA
d_gene: NA

CDR3nt: TGTGCCAGCAGCTCCTTCTTAGCGGGGCAAGAGACCCAGTACTTC
CDR3aa: CASSSFLAGQETQYF
v_gene: TRBV27
j_gene: TRBJ2-5
abundance: few
d_gene: TRBD2

CDR3nt: TGTGCCAGCACCAAAACCCAGACGAACACTGAAGCTTTCTTT
CDR3aa: CASTKTQTNTEAFF
v_gene: TRBV7-2
j_gene: TRBJ1-1
abundance: few
d_gene: NA

CDR3nt: TGTGCCTGGAGCAGGACTAGCGGGTATCGCGGGGGGGAGCAGTACTTC
CDR3aa: CAWSRTSGYRGGEQYF
v_gene: TRBV30
j_gene: TRBJ2-7
abundance: NA
d_gene: TRBD2

CDR3nt: TGTGCCAGCAGTGACCGCAGGGTCGAGACCCAGTACTTC
CDR3aa: CASSDRRVETQYF
v_gene: TRBV2
j_gene: TRBJ2-5
abundance: NA
d_gene: NA

CDR3nt: TGTGCCAGCAGTCCAATCCTAGCGGGAGGAGGTGGAGATACGCAGTATTTT
CDR3aa: CASSPILAGGGGDTQYF
v_gene: TRBV7-2
j_gene: TRBJ2-3
abundance: NA
d_gene: TRBD2

CDR3nt: TGTGCCAGCAGCTCCCGACAGGGTTTAGGAGAGACCCAGTACTTC
CDR3aa: CASSSRQGLGETQYF
v_gene: TRBV7-3
j_gene: TRBJ2-5
abundance: NA
d_gene: TRBD1

CDR3nt: TGTGCCAGCAGTTTTCCAGGAGGGGTCTACGAGCAGTACTTC
CDR3aa: CASSFPGGVYEQYF
v_gene: TRBV12-3/TRBV12-4
j_gene: TRBJ2-7
abundance: NA
d_gene: NA

CDR3nt: TGTGCCAGCGGCTCGAGGGGACTAGCGGGAGGGGGGAATGAGCAGTTCTTC
CDR3aa: CASGSRGLAGGGNEQFF
v_gene: TRBV7-2
j_gene: TRBJ2-1
abundance: few
d_gene: TRBD2

CDR3nt: TGCAGTGCTAGGCACACAGGCTTCACCCGAAACTCTGGGGCCAACGTCCTGACTTTC
CDR3aa: CSARHTGFTRNSGANVLTF
v_gene: TRBV20-1
j_gene: TRBJ2-6
abundance: many
d_gene: NA

CDR3nt: TGTGCCAGCAGCTCGGCCTGTTCTAGCGGGGCGGGCTACGAGCAGTACTTC
CDR3aa: CASSSACSSGAGYEQYF
v_gene: TRBV7-2
j_gene: TRBJ2-7
abundance: NA
d_gene: TRBD2

CDR3nt: TGCGCCAGCAGCCAAGATTATGGGATAGCCAAAAACATTCAGTACTTC
CDR3aa: CASSQDYGIAKNIQYF
v_gene: TRBV4-1
j_gene: TRBJ2-4
abundance: NA
d_gene: NA

CDR3nt: TGTGCCAGCAGCTACAAGACGGGAGATACGCAGTATTTT
CDR3aa: CASSYKTGDTQYF
v_gene: TRBV7-2
j_gene: TRBJ2-3
abundance: many
d_gene: NA

CDR3nt: TGTGCCAGCAGTCACAGGGCTGGCAACATTCAGTACTTC
CDR3aa: CASSHRAGNIQYF
v_gene: TRBV7-2
j_gene: TRBJ2-4
abundance: many
d_gene: NA

CDR3nt: TGTGCCAGCAGCTTCGACTTGAACACTGAAGCTTTCTTT
CDR3aa: CASSFDLNTEAFF
v_gene: TRBV7-9
j_gene: TRBJ1-1
abundance: few
d_gene: NA

CDR3nt: TGTGCCACACCACAGGGGGTAGGACATGGCTACACCTTC
CDR3aa: CATPQGVGHGYTF
v_gene: TRBV10-3
j_gene: TRBJ1-2
abundance: NA
d_gene: TRBD1

CDR3nt: TGTGCCAGCAGCTTAGCCCCCCGACTAGCCTTCCAAGAGACCCAGTACTTC
CDR3aa: CASSLAPRLAFQETQYF
v_gene: TRBV7-2
j_gene: TRBJ2-5
abundance: NA
d_gene: TRBD2

CDR3nt: TGCGCCAGCAGCCAAGAACTCCTAGCGGGGGGGACCGGGGAGCTGTTTTTT
CDR3aa: CASSQELLAGGTGELFF
v_gene: TRBV4-3
j_gene: TRBJ2-2
abundance: few
d_gene: TRBD2

CDR3nt: TGTGCCAGCAGTTACCCCGGGGGGGGCAAAGCAGATACGCAGTATTTT
CDR3aa: CASSYPGGGKADTQYF
v_gene: TRBV28
j_gene: TRBJ2-3
abundance: NA
d_gene: TRBD2

CDR3nt: TGCGCCAGCAGCTTGGAGACGGCTTCCTACGAGCAGTACTTC
CDR3aa: CASSLETASYEQYF
v_gene: TRBV5-1
j_gene: TRBJ2-7
abundance: NA
d_gene: NA

CDR3nt: TGTGCCACCAGTGAGACAGGGGCTCCCTACAATGAGCAGTACTTC
CDR3aa: CATSETGAPYNEQYF
v_gene: TRBV24-1
j_gene: TRBJ2-7
abundance: NA
d_gene: TRBD1

CDR3nt: TGTGCCAGCTCACCAACTCGGGACAGGGATTACGAGCAGTACTTC
CDR3aa: CASSPTRDRDYEQYF
v_gene: TRBV18
j_gene: TRBJ2-7
abundance: NA
d_gene: TRBD1

CDR3nt: TGCAGCGTTGACTCGGGGGGCCGGGAGACCCAGTTCTTC
CDR3aa: CSVDSGGRETQFF
v_gene: TRBV29-1
j_gene: TRBJ2-1
abundance: NA
d_gene: NA

CDR3nt: TGTGCCAGCAGTCAGACCCCAAGCGGGAGGGCCCACGAGCAGTACTTC
CDR3aa: CASSQTPSGRAHEQYF
v_gene: TRBV6-4
j_gene: TRBJ2-7
abundance: NA
d_gene: TRBD2

CDR3nt: TGTGCCAGCAGGGACAGGGGAGGCAATCAGCCCCAGCATTTT
CDR3aa: CASRDRGGNQPQHF
v_gene: TRBV6-2/TRBV6-3
j_gene: TRBJ1-5
abundance: NA
d_gene: TRBD1

CDR3nt: TGTGCCAGCAGCCAAGTTCGAGGGGTCAAGTACTTC
CDR3aa: CASSQVRGVKYF
v_gene: TRBV3-1
j_gene: TRBJ2-5
abundance: NA
d_gene: NA

CDR3nt: TGCAGTGCTAGAGAATCCCTAGCGGGAAAGACAGATACGCAGTATTTT
CDR3aa: CSARESLAGKTDTQYF
v_gene: TRBV20-1
j_gene: TRBJ2-3
abundance: NA
d_gene: TRBD2

CDR3nt: TGTGCCAGCAGAACCTCGGGGGGCGGGATCTCCTACGAGCAGTACTTC
CDR3aa: CASRTSGGGISYEQYF
v_gene: TRBV28
j_gene: TRBJ2-7
abundance: few
d_gene: NA

CDR3nt: TGTGCCAGCAGCGCAGCTGGGATGTTCACTAGCGGCGATAGCGCGAGCTCCTACGAGCAGTACTTC
CDR3aa: CASSAAGMFTSGDSASSYEQYF
v_gene: TRBV9
j_gene: TRBJ2-7
abundance: few
d_gene: TRBD2

CDR3nt: TGTGCCAGCTCACAGGGACAGGGGCGAGTCGGGAACTATGGCTACACCTTC
CDR3aa: CASSQGQGRVGNYGYTF
v_gene: TRBV18
j_gene: TRBJ1-2
abundance: once
d_gene: TRBD1

CDR3nt: TGTGCCAGCAGCTTGGAGTACAGCGGTCCGACCAATGAGCAGTTCTTC
CDR3aa: CASSLEYSGPTNEQFF
v_gene: TRBV7-2
j_gene: TRBJ2-1
abundance: few
d_gene: NA

CDR3nt: TGCAGCGTTGTATCCAGCGGAGCCCCCTACGAGCAGTACTTC
CDR3aa: CSVVSSGAPYEQYF
v_gene: TRBV29-1
j_gene: TRBJ2-7
abundance: many
d_gene: NA

CDR3nt: TGTGCCAGCAGCCTGATGGACAGCCCGCGGACCCAGTACTTC
CDR3aa: CASSLMDSPRTQYF
v_gene: TRBV14
j_gene: TRBJ2-5
abundance: NA
d_gene: NA

CDR3nt: TGTGCCAGCAGTACAGGGGGCAATACTCAAGGCTACACCTTC
CDR3aa: CASSTGGNTQGYTF
v_gene: TRBV6-5
j_gene: TRBJ1-2
abundance: few
d_gene: TRBD1

CDR3nt: TGTGCCAGCAGTAGAACAGGTGTTGGCTCCTATAATTCACCCCTCCACTTT
CDR3aa: CASSRTGVGSYNSPLHF
v_gene: TRBV12-3/TRBV12-4
j_gene: TRBJ1-6
abundance: NA
d_gene: NA

CDR3nt: TGTGCCAGCTCACCGGTGGTAGCGGGGGGATCGAGCTCCTACAATGAGCAGTTCTTC
CDR3aa: CASSPVVAGGSSSYNEQFF
v_gene: TRBV18
j_gene: TRBJ2-1
abundance: few
d_gene: TRBD2

CDR3nt: TGTGCCACCAGCGTCGGTTATGAAAAACTGTTTTTT
CDR3aa: CATSVGYEKLFF
v_gene: TRBV15
j_gene: TRBJ1-4
abundance: few
d_gene: NA

CDR3nt: TGTGCCAGCAGCTCTCAACCAGAGATCTATGGCTACACCTTC
CDR3aa: CASSSQPEIYGYTF
v_gene: TRBV7-3
j_gene: TRBJ1-2
abundance: NA
d_gene: NA

CDR3nt: TGCAGTGTCACACAGGGACAGGGGGCTGGACAGCCCCAGCATTTT
CDR3aa: CSVTQGQGAGQPQHF
v_gene: TRBV20-1
j_gene: TRBJ1-5
abundance: few
d_gene: TRBD1

CDR3nt: TGTGCCAGCAGTTCCGCGGTTAGGGACGAGCAGTACTTC
CDR3aa: CASSSAVRDEQYF
v_gene: TRBV28
j_gene: TRBJ2-7
abundance: NA
d_gene: NA

CDR3nt: TGTGCCAGCAGCCAAGTAGGGACGGGAGTGCAGACCCAGTACTTC
CDR3aa: CASSQVGTGVQTQYF
v_gene: TRBV14
j_gene: TRBJ2-5
abundance: few
d_gene: NA

CDR3nt: TGTGCCAGCAGTTACCCACGCGGGGTCCGTGGCTACACCTTC
CDR3aa: CASSYPRGVRGYTF
v_gene: TRBV6-2/TRBV6-3
j_gene: TRBJ1-2
abundance: NA
d_gene: NA

CDR3nt: TGTGCCAGCAGCTTCAGGGTGGACACAGATACGCAGTATTTT
CDR3aa: CASSFRVDTDTQYF
v_gene: TRBV5-5
j_gene: TRBJ2-3
abundance: many
d_gene: NA

CDR3nt: TGTGCCAGCAGCTCCTCACAGGGGGCCAAAAACATTCAGTACTTC
CDR3aa: CASSSSQGAKNIQYF
v_gene: TRBV7-2
j_gene: TRBJ2-4
abundance: few
d_gene: TRBD1

CDR3nt: TGTGCCAGCAGTGCACAAGGCAGAGAGACCCAGTACTTC
CDR3aa: CASSAQGRETQYF
v_gene: TRBV6-2/TRBV6-3
j_gene: TRBJ2-5
abundance: many
d_gene: NA

CDR3nt: TGCAGTGCTACCGTCGGACAGGAGAATTCACCCCTCCACTTT
CDR3aa: CSATVGQENSPLHF
v_gene: TRBV20-1
j_gene: TRBJ1-6
abundance: many
d_gene: TRBD1

CDR3nt: TGTGCCGGCAGTTCTAGCGGGAGGGCCATCGTTGATGAGCAGTTCTTC
CDR3aa: CAGSSSGRAIVDEQFF
v_gene: TRBV28
j_gene: TRBJ2-1
abundance: NA
d_gene: TRBD2

CDR3nt: TGTGCCATCAGTGAGTCGGGACAGAGTTCAGAGACCCAGTACTTC
CDR3aa: CAISESGQSSETQYF
v_gene: TRBV10-3
j_gene: TRBJ2-5
abundance: NA
d_gene: TRBD1

CDR3nt: TGTGCCAGCAGCTTTACAGTCGCGCGAAACACTGAAGCTTTCTTT
CDR3aa: CASSFTVARNTEAFF
v_gene: TRBV7-9
j_gene: TRBJ1-1
abundance: NA
d_gene: NA